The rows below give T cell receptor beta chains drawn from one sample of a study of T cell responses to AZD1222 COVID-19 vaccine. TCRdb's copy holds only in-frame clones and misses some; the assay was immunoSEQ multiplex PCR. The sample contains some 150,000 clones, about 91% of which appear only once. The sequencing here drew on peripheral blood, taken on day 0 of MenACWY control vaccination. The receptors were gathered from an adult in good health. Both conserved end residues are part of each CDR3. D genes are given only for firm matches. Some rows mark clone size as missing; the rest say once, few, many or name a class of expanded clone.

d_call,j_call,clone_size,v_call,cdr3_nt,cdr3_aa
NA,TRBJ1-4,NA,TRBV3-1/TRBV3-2,TGTGCCAGCGCTCAGGGTGAAAAACTGTTTTTT,CASAQGEKLFF
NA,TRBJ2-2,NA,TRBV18,TGTGCCACCTCACTTCGGGGTGTTACCGGGGAGCTGTTTTTT,CATSLRGVTGELFF
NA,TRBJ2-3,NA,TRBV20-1,TGCAGTGCTAGTTCCCCCACAGATACGCAGTATTTT,CSASSPTDTQYF
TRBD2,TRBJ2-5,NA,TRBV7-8,TGTGCCAGCAGCTCGGGACTAGCGGCGGGTTGGGAACAAGAGACCCAGTACTTC,CASSSGLAAGWEQETQYF
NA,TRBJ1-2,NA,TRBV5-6,TGTGCCAGCAGCTTGGCCTTCGGACAGAGCTATGGCTACACCTTC,CASSLAFGQSYGYTF
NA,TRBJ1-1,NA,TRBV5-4,TGTGCCAGCAGGCGGAGGGCAGCTGGGAACACTGAAGCTTTCTTT,CASRRRAAGNTEAFF
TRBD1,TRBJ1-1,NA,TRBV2,TGTGCCAGCAGGGGACAGCCTAACACTGAAGCTTTCTTT,CASRGQPNTEAFF
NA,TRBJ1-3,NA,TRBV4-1,TGCGCCAGCAGCCAAGAGGTCATTCCGCATAACTCTGGAAACACCATATATTTT,CASSQEVIPHNSGNTIYF
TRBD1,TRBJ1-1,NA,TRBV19,TGTGCCACCGGGACAGGGGAATTTCAGACTGAAGCTTTCTTT,CATGTGEFQTEAFF
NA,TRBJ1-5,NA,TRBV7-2,TGTGCCAGCAGCTCAGACCGGGCAAATCAGCCCCAGCATTTT,CASSSDRANQPQHF
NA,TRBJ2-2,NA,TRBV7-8,TGTGCCAGCAGCTTAGGGGTGGGGCTCACCGGGGAGCTGTTTTTT,CASSLGVGLTGELFF
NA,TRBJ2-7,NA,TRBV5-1,TGCGCCAGCAGCCTGGGACGTGAATACGAGCAGTACTTC,CASSLGREYEQYF
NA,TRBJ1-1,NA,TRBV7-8,TGTGCCAGCAGCTTAGCCTACAGGGATATGAACACTGAAGCTTTCTTT,CASSLAYRDMNTEAFF
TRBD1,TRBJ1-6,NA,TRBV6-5,TGTGCCAGCAGTTCGACTGGACAGGTCCTTAATTCACCCCTCCACTTT,CASSSTGQVLNSPLHF
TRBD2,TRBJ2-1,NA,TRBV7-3,TGTGCCAGCAGCTTAGCAGCGGGAGCCATCTACAATGAGCAGTTCTTC,CASSLAAGAIYNEQFF
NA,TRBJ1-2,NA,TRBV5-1,TGCGCCAGCAGCCCGGACAGCCCCTATGGCTACACCTTC,CASSPDSPYGYTF
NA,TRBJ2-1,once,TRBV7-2,TGTGCCAGCAGCACCTCCATGGGTGAGCAGTTCTTC,CASSTSMGEQFF
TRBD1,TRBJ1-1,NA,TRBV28,TGTGCCAGCAGAGGGGGACAGGGCACTGAAGCTTTCTTT,CASRGGQGTEAFF